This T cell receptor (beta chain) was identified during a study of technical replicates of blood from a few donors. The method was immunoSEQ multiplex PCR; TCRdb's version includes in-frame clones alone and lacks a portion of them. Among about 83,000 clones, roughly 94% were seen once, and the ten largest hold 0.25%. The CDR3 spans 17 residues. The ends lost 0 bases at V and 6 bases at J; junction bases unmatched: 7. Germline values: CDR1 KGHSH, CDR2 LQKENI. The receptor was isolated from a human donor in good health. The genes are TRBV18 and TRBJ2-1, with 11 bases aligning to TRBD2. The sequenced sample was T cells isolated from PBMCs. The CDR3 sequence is CASSPPLAGGPSNEQFF. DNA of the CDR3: TGTGCCAGCTCACCACCTCTAGCGGGGGGTCCATCCAATGAGCAGTTCTTC.